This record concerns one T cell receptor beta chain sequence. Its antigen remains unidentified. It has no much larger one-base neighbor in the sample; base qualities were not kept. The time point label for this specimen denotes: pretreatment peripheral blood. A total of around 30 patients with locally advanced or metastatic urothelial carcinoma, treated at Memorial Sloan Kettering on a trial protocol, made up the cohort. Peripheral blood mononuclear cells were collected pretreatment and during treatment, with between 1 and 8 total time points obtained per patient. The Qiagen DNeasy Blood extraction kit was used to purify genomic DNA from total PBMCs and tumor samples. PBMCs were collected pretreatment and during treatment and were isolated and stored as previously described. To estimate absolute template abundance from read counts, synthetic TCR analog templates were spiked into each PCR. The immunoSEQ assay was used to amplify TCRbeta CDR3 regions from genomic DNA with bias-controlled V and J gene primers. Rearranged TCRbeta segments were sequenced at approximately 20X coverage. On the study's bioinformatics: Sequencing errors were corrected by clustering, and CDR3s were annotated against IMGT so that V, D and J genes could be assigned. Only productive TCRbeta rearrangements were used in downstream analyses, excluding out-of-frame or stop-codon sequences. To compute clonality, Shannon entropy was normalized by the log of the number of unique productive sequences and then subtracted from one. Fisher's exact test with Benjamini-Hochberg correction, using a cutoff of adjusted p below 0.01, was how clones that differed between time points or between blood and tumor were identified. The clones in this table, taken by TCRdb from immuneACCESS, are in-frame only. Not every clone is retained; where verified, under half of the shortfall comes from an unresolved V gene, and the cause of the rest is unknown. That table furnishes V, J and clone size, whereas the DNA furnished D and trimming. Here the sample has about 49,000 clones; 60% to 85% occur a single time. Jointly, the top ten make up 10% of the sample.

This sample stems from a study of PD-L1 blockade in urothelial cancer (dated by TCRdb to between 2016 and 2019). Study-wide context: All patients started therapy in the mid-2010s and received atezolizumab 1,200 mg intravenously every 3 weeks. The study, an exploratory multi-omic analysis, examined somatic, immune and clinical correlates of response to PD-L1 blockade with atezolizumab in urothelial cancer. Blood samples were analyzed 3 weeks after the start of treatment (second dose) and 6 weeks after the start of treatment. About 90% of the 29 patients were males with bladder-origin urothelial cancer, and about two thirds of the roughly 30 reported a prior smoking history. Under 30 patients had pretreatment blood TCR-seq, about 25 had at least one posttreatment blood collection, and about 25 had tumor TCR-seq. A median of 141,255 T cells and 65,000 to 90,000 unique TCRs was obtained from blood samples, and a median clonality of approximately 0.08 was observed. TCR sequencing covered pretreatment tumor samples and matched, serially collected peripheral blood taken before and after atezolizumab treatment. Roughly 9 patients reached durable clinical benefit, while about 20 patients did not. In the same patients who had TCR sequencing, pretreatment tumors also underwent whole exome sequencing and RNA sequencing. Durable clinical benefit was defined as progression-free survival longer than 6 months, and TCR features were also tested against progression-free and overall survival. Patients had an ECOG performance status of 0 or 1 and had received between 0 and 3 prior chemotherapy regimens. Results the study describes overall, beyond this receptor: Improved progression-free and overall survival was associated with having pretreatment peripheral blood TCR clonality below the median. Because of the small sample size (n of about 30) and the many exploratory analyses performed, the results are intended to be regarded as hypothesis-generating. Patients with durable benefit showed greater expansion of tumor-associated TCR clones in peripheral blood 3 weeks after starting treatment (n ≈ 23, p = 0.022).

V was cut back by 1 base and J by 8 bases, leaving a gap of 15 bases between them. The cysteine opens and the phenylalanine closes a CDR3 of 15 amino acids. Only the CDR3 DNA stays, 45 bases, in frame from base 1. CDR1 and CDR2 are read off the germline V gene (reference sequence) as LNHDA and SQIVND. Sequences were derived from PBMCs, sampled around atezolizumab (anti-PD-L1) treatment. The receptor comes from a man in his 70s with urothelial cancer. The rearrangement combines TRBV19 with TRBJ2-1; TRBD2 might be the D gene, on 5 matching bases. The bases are TGTGCCAGTAGTATAGGAGGCGGGCCCTTCGATGAGCAGTTCTTC. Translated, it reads CASSIGGGPFDEQFF.